These 2 T cell receptor beta chains were sequenced from one sample in a study of T-cell memory formation after mild COVID-19. TCRdb re-analysed the 5' RACE reads in MiXCR, keeping a single row per CDR3 protein. Altogether around 340,000 distinct CDR3 sequences are present, more than 15% being singletons, with the ten largest covering approximately 20%. Sequenced: PBMCs or a T cell subset sorted from them (not recorded which). Receptors originate from a man aged 18-30 years who had mild COVID-19 (a few samples of this study predate the infection). Cell type and time point are not known.

This clonotype showed up many times. The V call is TRBV7-9, the J call TRBJ1-5; no reliable D call. Trimming left V 1 base short and J 5 bases short, with 3 bases between. The germline CDR1 and CDR2 sequences are SEHNR and FQNEAQ (reference sequence). This CDR3 region has 12 residues. CDR3 nucleotides: TGTGCCAGCAGCTTAGACGATCAGCCCCAGCATTTT. This sequence encodes CASSLDDQPQHF.

This clonotype was counted ten times or more. J is TRBJ2-5 and V is TRBV4-1, with TRBD1 matching over 11 bases. From germline, CDR1 is MGHRA and CDR2 YSYEKL. This CDR3 is built from 17 residues. The junction had 8 bases not matched to a gene; V was cut back by 1 base and J by 4 bases. CDR3 nucleotides: TGCGCCAGCAGCCAAGGAGGGACAGGGGGTCCCTCAGAGACCCAGTACTTC. Translating gives CASSQGGTGGPSETQYF.